This T cell receptor (beta chain) was captured by sequencing in a study of CD8+ T cells in alopecia areata. The CDR3 has 18 amino acids. Germline V gene data show CDR1 as LGHNA and CDR2 as YSLEER. V lost 4 bases and J lost 6; bases outside the gene matches: 18. Extraction of RNA preceded its reverse transcription into cDNA, which served as the sequencing template. The data were produced by immunoSEQ multiplex PCR, yet TCRdb's version contains in-frame clones alone and is incomplete. Of 50,000 to 70,000 clones in the sample, about 40% were seen once. V and J are TRBV4-3 and TRBJ2-3; 8 bases align to TRBD1. The specimen was NKG2D-low CD8+ T cells sorted from blood. The clonotype originates from a human donor with alopecia areata. The CDR3 reads CASSLGLFGQGISDTQYF. The CDR3 DNA sequence: TGCGCCAGCAGCCTCGGGCTCTTTGGACAGGGTATTTCGGATACGCAGTATTTT.